Described below is a single TCR beta chain sequence and its context. Antigen unknown. These data belong to a study of beta chain features in type 1 diabetes. As for the study in general: The number of sorted cells examined across all samples was some 99 million.

J lost 8 bases, V lost 4 bases, and 3 bases had no gene match. The V gene's germline CDR1 is SGDLS and CDR2 YYNGEE. CDR3 length: 12 amino acids. The investigators reverse transcribed all of the isolated RNA, so they sequenced expressed TCRB transcripts. TCRdb keeps only in-frame clones here, not all; method: immunoSEQ multiplex PCR. This sample has more than 250,000 clones; roughly 22% occur once, and the top ten carry 0.028%. General study findings and limits: Shortening that was moderate but significant affected the TCRB CDR3s of Type 1 diabetes patients in all four CD4+ subsets.

The chain couples TRBV9 to TRBJ2-1, with 7 bases matching TRBD1. The specimen was naive CD4+ T cells from blood. The TCR comes from a woman aged 40-49 years with type 1 diabetes. The CDR3 loop reads CASSSQGYEQFF. CDR3 bases: TGTGCCAGCAGCTCACAGGGGTATGAGCAGTTCTTC.